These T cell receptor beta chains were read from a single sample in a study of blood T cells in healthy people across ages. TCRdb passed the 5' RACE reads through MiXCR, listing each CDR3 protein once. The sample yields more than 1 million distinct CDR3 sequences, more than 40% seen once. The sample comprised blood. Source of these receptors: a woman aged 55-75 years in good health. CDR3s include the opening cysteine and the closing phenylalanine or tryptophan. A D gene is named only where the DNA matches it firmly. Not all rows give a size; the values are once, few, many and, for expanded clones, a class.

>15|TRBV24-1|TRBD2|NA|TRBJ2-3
TGTGCCACCAGCCCCGGGACTAGCGGGAGCGATACGCAGTATTTT
CATSPGTSGSDTQYF
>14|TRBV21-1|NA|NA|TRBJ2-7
TGTGCCAGCAGTACTGAGGGTACGAAGGACGAGCAGTACTTC
CASSTEGTKDEQYF
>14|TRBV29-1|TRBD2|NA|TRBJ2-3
TGCAGCGTTGGCGGCGGGGGGCAGTCGGATACGCAGTATTTT
CSVGGGGQSDTQYF
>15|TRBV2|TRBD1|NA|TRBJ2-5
TGTGCCAGCAGCGAAACAGGGGTCACCCAAGAGACCCAGTACTTC
CASSETGVTQETQYF
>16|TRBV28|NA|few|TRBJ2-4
TGTGCCAGCAGCTTTACCCCTGGGGTGGCCAAAAACATTCAGTACTTC
CASSFTPGVAKNIQYF
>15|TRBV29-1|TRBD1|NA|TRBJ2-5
TGCAGCGTTTCCGGGACAGGGGCTTGGCAAGAGACCCAGTACTTC
CSVSGTGAWQETQYF
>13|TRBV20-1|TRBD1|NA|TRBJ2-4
TGCAGTGCCGCACAGGGGCAAGGGGACATTCAGTACTTC
CSAAQGQGDIQYF
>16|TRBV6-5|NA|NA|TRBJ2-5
TGTGCCAGCAGTTACGGGGAACAGAAGGGGGGAGAGACCCAGTACTTC
CASSYGEQKGGETQYF
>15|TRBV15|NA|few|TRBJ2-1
TGTGCCACCAGCAGAGTGGACAACCCCTTCAATGAGCAGTTCTTC
CATSRVDNPFNEQFF
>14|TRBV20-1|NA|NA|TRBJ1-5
TGCAGTGCGCAGACACCCAACACGGGTCGCGCCCAGCATTTT
CSAQTPNTGRAQHF
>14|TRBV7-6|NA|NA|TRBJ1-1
TGTGCCAGCAGCTTAGCGGTTGAGGGCACTGAAGCTTTCTTT
CASSLAVEGTEAFF
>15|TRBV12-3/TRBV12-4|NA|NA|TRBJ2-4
TGTGCCAGCAGTTTAGAAGGGTCAACGCGGGACATTCAGTACTTC
CASSLEGSTRDIQYF
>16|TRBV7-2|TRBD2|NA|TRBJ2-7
TGTGCCAGCAGCTTAGTGGCGGGGGGGAAAACCTACGAGCAGTACTTC
CASSLVAGGKTYEQYF
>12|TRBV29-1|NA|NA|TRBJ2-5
TGCAGCGTCACCGGATTCGGGGAGACCCAGTACTTC
CSVTGFGETQYF
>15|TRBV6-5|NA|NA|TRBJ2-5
TGTGCCAGCAGGCCCCGGGGACCCCACCACAATGCGCAGTACTTC
CASRPRGPHHNAQYF
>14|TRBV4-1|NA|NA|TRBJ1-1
TGCGCCAGCAGCCAAGATCCACAGAACACTGAAGCTTTCTTT
CASSQDPQNTEAFF
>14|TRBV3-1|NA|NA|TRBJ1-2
TGTGCCAGCAGCCAAGGGGAGCACTTGTATGGCTACACCTTC
CASSQGEHLYGYTF
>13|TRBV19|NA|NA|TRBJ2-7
TGTGCCAGTAGTACACAGGGTGTCTACGAGCAGTACTTC
CASSTQGVYEQYF
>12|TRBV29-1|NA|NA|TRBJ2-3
TGCAGCGCTCGAGGGTCTGAAGATACGCAGTATTTT
CSARGSEDTQYF
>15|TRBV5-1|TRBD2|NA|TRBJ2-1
TGCGCCAGCAGCTTGATTAGCGGGTCAAACAATGAGCAGTTCTTC
CASSLISGSNNEQFF
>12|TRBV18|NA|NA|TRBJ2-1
TGTGCCAGCTCACCCGGGACAAATGAGCAGTTCTTC
CASSPGTNEQFF
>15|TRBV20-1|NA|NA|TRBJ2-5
TGCAGTGCTGGAGCTCCCAGCGGGTTCCAAGAGACCCAGTACTTC
CSAGAPSGFQETQYF
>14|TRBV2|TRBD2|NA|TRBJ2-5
TGTGCCAGCAATTTCGGGACTAGTAAAGAGACCCAGTACTTC
CASNFGTSKETQYF
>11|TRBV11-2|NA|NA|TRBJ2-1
TGTGCCAGCAGCTCCATTTATGAGCAGTTCTTC
CASSSIYEQFF
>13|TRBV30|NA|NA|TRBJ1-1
TGTGCCTGGAGTGTAACCAGGAACACTGAAGCTTTCTTT
CAWSVTRNTEAFF
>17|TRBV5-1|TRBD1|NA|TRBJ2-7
TGCGCCAGCAGCTTGACTCGACAGGGGGGCCGATCATACGAGCAGTACTTC
CASSLTRQGGRSYEQYF
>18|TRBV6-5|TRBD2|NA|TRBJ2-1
TGTGCCAGCAGTTATGAGGGACTAGCGGGCAGCTCCTACAATGAGCAGTTCTTC
CASSYEGLAGSSYNEQFF
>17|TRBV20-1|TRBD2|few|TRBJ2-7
TGCAGTGCTTCCTTCGCGGGAGGGCAAGTTATCCCCTACGAGCAGTACTTC
CSASFAGGQVIPYEQYF
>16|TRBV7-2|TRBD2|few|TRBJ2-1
TGTGCCAGCAGCTTAGGTACCCTAGCGGCATACAATGAGCAGTTCTTC
CASSLGTLAAYNEQFF
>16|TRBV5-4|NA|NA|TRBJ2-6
TGTGCCAGCAGCTTGGGAATGTACTCTGGGGCCAACGTCCTGACTTTC
CASSLGMYSGANVLTF
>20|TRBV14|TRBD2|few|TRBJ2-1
TGTGCCAGCAGCCAAGAGTGGACTAGCGGGAGGGCCGGCTACTACAATGAGCAGTTCTTC
CASSQEWTSGRAGYYNEQFF
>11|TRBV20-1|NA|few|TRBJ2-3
TGCAGTGCTAGTCGGGCAGATACGCAGTATTTT
CSASRADTQYF
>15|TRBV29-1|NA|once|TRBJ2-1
TGCAACGTTCCCCGAGCGGGTAGCTCCTACAATGAGCAGTTCTTC
CNVPRAGSSYNEQFF
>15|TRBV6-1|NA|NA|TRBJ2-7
TGTGCCAGCAGTGAGAGGACTTCCAAATCCTACGAGCAGTACTTC
CASSERTSKSYEQYF
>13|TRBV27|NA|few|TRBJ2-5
TGTGCCAGCTATGCCACCCTCGGGAAGACCCAGTACTTC
CASYATLGKTQYF
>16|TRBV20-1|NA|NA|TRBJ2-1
TGCAGTGCCACGGGCCCAGGACTAACGGGTTACAATGAGCAGTTCTTC
CSATGPGLTGYNEQFF
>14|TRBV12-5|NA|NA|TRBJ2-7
TGTGCTAGTGGGGGGGGCGGACCTGAGAACGAGCAGTACTTC
CASGGGGPENEQYF
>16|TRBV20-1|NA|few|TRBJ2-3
TGCAGTGCTAGAGATTACCTGGGGGGCCGGGCAGATACGCAGTATTTT
CSARDYLGGRADTQYF
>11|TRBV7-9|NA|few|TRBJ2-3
TGTGCCAGCATGGGCACAGATACGCAGTATTTT
CASMGTDTQYF
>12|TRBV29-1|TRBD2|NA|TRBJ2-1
TGCAGCGGACGGGGAGCGGGGGATGAGCAGTTCTTC
CSGRGAGDEQFF
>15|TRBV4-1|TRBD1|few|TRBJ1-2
TGCGCCAGCAGCCAAGTCCCCGACAGGGTTGATGGCTACACCTTC
CASSQVPDRVDGYTF
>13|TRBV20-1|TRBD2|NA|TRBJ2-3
TGCAGTGCCCAGACGACTAGCGGGGATACGCAGTATTTT
CSAQTTSGDTQYF
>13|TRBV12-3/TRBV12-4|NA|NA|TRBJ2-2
TGTGCCAGCAGTTTGCTAGGCGCCCGGGAGCTGTTTTTT
CASSLLGARELFF
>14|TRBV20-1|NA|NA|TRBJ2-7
TGCAGTGCTAGAGATCAATCAGTTCACTACGAGCAGTACTTC
CSARDQSVHYEQYF
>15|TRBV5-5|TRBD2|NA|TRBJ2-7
TGTGCCAGCAGTGACGGACTAGCGACCTACGCCGAGCAGTACTTC
CASSDGLATYAEQYF
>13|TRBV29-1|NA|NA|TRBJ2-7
TGCAGCGTGCTGCCTAGCCACTCCTACGAGCAGTACTTC
CSVLPSHSYEQYF
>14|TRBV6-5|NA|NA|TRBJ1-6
TGTGCCAGCAGCAGACAGAGGACTAATTCACCCCTCCACTTT
CASSRQRTNSPLHF
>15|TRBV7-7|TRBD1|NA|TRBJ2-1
TGTGCCAGCAGCCAGGGGACAGGGAACTACAATGAGCAGTTCTTC
CASSQGTGNYNEQFF
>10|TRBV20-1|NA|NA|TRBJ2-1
TGCAGTGTTCAAAAAGACGAGCAGTTCTTC
CSVQKDEQFF
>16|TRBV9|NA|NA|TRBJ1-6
TGTGCCAGCAGCCCGACCGACCGTACTTCCTATTCACCCCTCCACTTT
CASSPTDRTSYSPLHF
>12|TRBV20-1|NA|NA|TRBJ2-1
TGCAGTGCTTGGAGCTCGGGTAATGAGCAGTTCTTC
CSAWSSGNEQFF
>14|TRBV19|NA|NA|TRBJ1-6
TGTGCCAGCGCAATAACAGGGAGTTATTCACCCCTCCACTTT
CASAITGSYSPLHF
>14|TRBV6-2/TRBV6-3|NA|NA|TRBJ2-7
TGTGCCAGCAGCGCCTACCAGGGGACCTACGAGCAGTACTTC
CASSAYQGTYEQYF
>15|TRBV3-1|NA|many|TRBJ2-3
TGTGCCAGCAGCCAAGTTGGGGGCTCCACAGATACGCAGTATTTT
CASSQVGGSTDTQYF
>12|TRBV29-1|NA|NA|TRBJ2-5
TGCAGCGTTAAAGGGACCAAAGAGACCCAGTACTTC
CSVKGTKETQYF